The rows below give T cell receptor beta chains drawn from one sample of a study of blood T cell repertoires in COVID-19. The table came from immunoSEQ multiplex PCR; TCRdb's copy has only in-frame clones and leaves some out. There are 300,000 to 400,000 clones in the sample; roughly nine tenths occur only once, and 0.9% to 1.2% lies in the top ten. The sample consisted of PBMCs or T cells enriched from blood (not recorded which). All receptors come from a woman under 40 who had recovered from COVID-19. The CDR3 runs from the conserved cysteine through the conserved F or W.

v_call cdr3_aa
TRBV7-9 CASSPGNSGANVLTF
TRBV2 CASSETGTGVYEQYF
TRBV9 CASSVGTVNTEAFF
TRBV6-5 CASSYSWQDYGYTF
TRBV5-1 CASSTGQAPHTDTQYF
TRBV29-1 CSVDRGAYGYTF
TRBV19 CASSIVAVGARGYTF
TRBV30 CAWRDMSGANVLTF
TRBV11-3 CASSSAAANEQFF
TRBV19 CASSLGVRNTEAFF
TRBV20-1 CSARRGDEQYF
TRBV6-5 CASSYGQGLDYTF
TRBV5-1 CASSLVGQAATNEKLFF
TRBV6-2/TRBV6-3 CASSTRGVDQPQHF
TRBV19 CASSSGLAGGNIQYF
TRBV27 CASRTDRGMGGYTF
TRBV28 CASSFRSGGPETQYF
TRBV19 CASSTGQGPDTQYF
TRBV23-1 CASSQGGSNQPQHF
TRBV28 CASSETNEKLFF
TRBV7-9 CASNHLQGNSPLHF
TRBV27 CASSLGQSNSPLHF
TRBV6-5 CASMRGLRSETQYF
TRBV6-5 CASREILGYTF
TRBV6-4 CASSQQGSGTDTQYF
TRBV7-2 CASSLNSLFASGGKLFF
TRBV28 CASSLGHFYGYTF
TRBV10-1 CASSEFLAGQQFF
TRBV29-1 CSVGQGPSDGYTF
TRBV6-2/TRBV6-3 CASSFIAGGRQETQYF
TRBV10-2 CASSGQGSYGYTF
TRBV10-1 CASLGGQPQHF
TRBV24-1 CATSDFRQNTGELFF
TRBV19 CASSIDRGDQFF
TRBV7-2 CASSSDRQETQYF
TRBV5-1 CASSSGTGGSEQYF
TRBV24-1 CATSDLIAGSNQPQHF
TRBV11-2 CASSSDLRTYGYTF
TRBV9 CASSVGTGSFSYGYTF
TRBV19 CASTLQGSTDTQYF
TRBV11-2 CASSLVGRGPTEAFF
TRBV27 CASSSIGQEQFF
TRBV4-1 CASSQLLGQRTFSYGYTF
TRBV3-1/TRBV3-2 CASSQAPPGGHTDTQYF
TRBV21-1 CASSKGGGTYTGNTIYF
TRBV28 CASSLFQRGGYEQYF
TRBV28 CASRHPRNTEAFF
TRBV18 CASSLRDRLDGETEAFF